A single sample is the source of the 32 T cell receptor beta chains below, sequenced in a study of T cells in Graves' hyperthyroidism and ophthalmopathy. Researchers took RNA transcripts and amplified the TCR beta CDR3 regions from them. An initial round of RT-PCR targeting the TCR CDR3 relied on the HTBI primer set. Using its own MiXCR run on the multiplex PCR reads, TCRdb lists one record per CDR3 protein. The sample consists of about 700,000 distinct CDR3 sequences, approximately 14% of them appearing once. Sequenced input: blood. The receptors shown here come from a woman younger than 30 with Graves' hyperthyroidism.

On this clonotype itself: This sequence may be a read error, since a much larger clone differs from it by one base. V usage is TRBV7-9 and J usage is TRBJ2-5; D is unresolved. Gene TRBJ2-1 matches the end of the DNA better, so the J call may be wrong. The CDR3 extends over 14 amino acids. Per the germline V gene, CDR1 is SEHNR and CDR2 is FQNEAQ (reference sequence). The CDR3 sequence is CASSLSRLWQTQFF. The CDR3 DNA reads as TGTGCCAGCAGCTTGTCGCGGTTGTGGCAGACCCAGTTCTTC.

The table lists this clonotype with many counts. The CDR3 coding sequence is TGTGCCAGCAGCTCTCTTGGCGGAGAGCAGTACTTC. Amino acid sequence: CASSSLGGEQYF. The chain links TRBV7-3 to TRBJ2-7; D gene uncertain. Trimming stripped 4 bases from V and 7 bases from J, with 11 bases between. Germline CDR1 reads SGHTA; CDR2 reads FQGTGA. The CDR3 runs to 12 residues.

Many counts were recorded for this clonotype. V usage is TRBV10-3 and J usage is TRBJ2-7, with a possible D match to TRBD2 (6 bases). V was pared by 4 bases and J by 0 bases, with 16 bases between. This CDR3 is 16 amino acids long. Germline loops: CDR1 ENHRY, CDR2 SYGVKD. CDR3 DNA: TGTGCCATCAGTGTTCGGGTGATTAGCGGCTCCTACGAGCAGTACTTC. Translation gives CAISVRVISGSYEQYF.

This clonotype was counted once. The chain joins TRBV7-8 to TRBJ2-6; possibly TRBD1 or TRBD2 for D (5 bases each). Trimming took 6 bases from V and 2 from J, leaving 11 bases between them. The germline CDR1 and CDR2 sequences are SGHVS and FQNEAQ. CDR3 size: 15 residues. CDR3 DNA: TGTGCCAGCAGAAAGGGGAGAGCTGGGGCCAACGTCCTGACTTTC. Its protein product is CASRKGRAGANVLTF.

This clonotype was observed at least ten times. V is TRBV13 and J is TRBJ2-7, with D maybe TRBD1 (5 bases). V was clipped by 4 bases and J by 3 bases, with 16 bases between them. The V gene's germline CDR1 is PRHDT and CDR2 FYEKMQ (reference sequence). The CDR3 spans 15 residues. In DNA form, the CDR3 reads TGTGCCAGCAGCTCGCGGACATTCGGTGGCTACGAGCAGTACTTC. This gives the protein CASSSRTFGGYEQYF.

The sample holds many counts of this clonotype. This rearrangement joins TRBV11-2 to TRBJ2-5; TRBD2 aligns across 7 bases. The trim removed 7 bases at V and 3 bases at J, leaving 8 bases unmatched. CDR1 and CDR2 (germline): SGHAT, FQNNGV. This CDR3 spans 14 amino acids. CDR3 nucleotides: TGTGCCAGCACCCCCGGGCTAGCGGAAGAGACCCAGTACTTC. This gives the protein CASTPGLAEETQYF.

In this sample, this clonotype turned up many times. The chain links TRBV12-3 or TRBV12-4 to TRBJ2-7; possibly TRBD1 for D (6 bases). The CDR3 runs 15 residues. Trimming took off 4 bases at V and 0 bases at J, with 13 bases between the two ends. Written as DNA, the CDR3 is TGTGCCAGCAGTTCAGGACAGACCCACTCCTACGAGCAGTACTTC. The encoded protein is CASSSGQTHSYEQYF.

Only a few counts were recorded for this clonotype. The V and J genes are TRBV10-3 and TRBJ1-6; D is unresolved. The germline V gene has CDR1 ENHRY and CDR2 SYGVKD. V was shortened by 3 bases and J by 10 bases, with 16 bases between the two germline ends. The CDR3 runs 15 residues. The CDR3 sequence: CAISEEQKGYSPLHF. DNA for the CDR3: TGTGCCATCAGTGAAGAACAAAAGGGATACTCACCCCTCCACTTT.

The chain uses TRBV19 and TRBJ1-4; maybe TRBD1 (6 bases). Germline assignment: CDR1 LNHDA and CDR2 SQIVND (reference sequence). V was cut by 5 bases and J by 8 bases, with 18 bases left in between. The CDR3 has 15 amino acids. The CDR3 reads CASSSGAADVEKLFF. In DNA form, the CDR3 reads TGTGCCAGTAGTTCGGGGGCCGCGGATGTGGAAAAACTGTTTTTT.

This clonotype was picked up many times. The chain joins TRBV10-3 to TRBJ2-5; TRBD2 aligns across 10 bases. CDR3 length: 12 amino acids. Germline trimming cut 6 bases from V and 9 bases from J; bases unmatched to any gene: 4. Germline V gives CDR1 ENHRY, CDR2 SYGVKD. CDR3 sequence (DNA): TGTGCCATCAGCGCTAGCGGGAGCTCCCAGTACTTC. Amino acids: CAISASGSSQYF.

This clonotype was counted at least ten times. The J gene is TRBJ2-1, the V gene TRBV28; 7 bases are a match to TRBD2. CDR1 and CDR2 from the germline V gene are MDHEN and SYDVKM. Trimming took 7 bases from V and 2 from J; bases not matched to a gene: 14. CDR3 length: 17 residues. The DNA of the CDR3 is TGTGCCAGCATCCCTGGGACCGGGAGGACTACCTACAATGAGCAGTTCTTC. It translates to CASIPGTGRTTYNEQFF.

There are a few counts of this clonotype. The chain has TRBV4-1 and TRBJ2-7; 8 bases map to TRBD2. This CDR3 is 17 amino acids long. Germline V lookup: CDR1 MGHRA, CDR2 YSYEKL. The V and J ends lost 0 bases and 5 bases, in that order; junction bases with no gene match: 12. This chain's CDR3 is CASSQEGPASGSHEQYF. CDR3 in DNA: TGCGCCAGCAGCCAAGAGGGGCCGGCTAGCGGGTCCCACGAGCAGTACTTC.

There are many counts of this clonotype. This rearrangement joins TRBV12-3 or TRBV12-4 to TRBJ2-5; 12 bases are shared with TRBD1. Unmatched junction bases numbered 9, after V lost 3 bases and J lost 4 bases. CDR3 length equals 17 residues. CDR3 nucleotide sequence: TGTGCCAGCAGTTTTAGCGGGACAGGGGGCGCGTCAGAGACCCAGTACTTC. This codes for CASSFSGTGGASETQYF.

This clonotype was detected once. V is TRBV10-2 and J is TRBJ2-4, with TRBD2 matching 11 bases. V lost 9 bases and J lost 5; bases outside the gene matches: 12. Germline assignment: CDR1 WSHSY and CDR2 SAAADI. The CDR3 has 16 amino acids. This CDR3 reads CARNSTGTSGENIQYF. The CDR3 nucleotides read TGCGCCAGGAATAGCACCGGGACTAGCGGTGAAAACATTCAGTACTTC.

This clonotype occurred many times. This chain links TRBV7-9 with TRBJ2-5, with D possibly TRBD2 on 6 matching bases. Deletions cut 2 bases from V and 7 bases from J, with 14 bases between. The CDR3 is 14 amino acids. Germline V CDR1 and CDR2: SEHNR, FQNEAQ (reference sequence). The DNA of the CDR3 is TGTGCCAGCAGCTTAAAGGAGGGCTCGTGGACCCAGTACTTC. As protein: CASSLKEGSWTQYF.

This clonotype was detected a few times. The chain is built from TRBV10-3 and TRBJ2-5; D may be TRBD2 (8 bases). V shed 5 bases and J shed 0 bases, with 28 bases lying between them. The CDR3 extends over 20 amino acids. CDR1 is ENHRY and CDR2 is SYGVKD in the germline V gene. CDR3 in amino acids: CAISSLHPSPGGGNQETQYF. The DNA of the CDR3 is TGTGCCATCAGTTCACTACACCCCTCACCGGGAGGGGGCAACCAAGAGACCCAGTACTTC.

This clonotype came up a few times. The chain uses TRBV3-1 and TRBJ2-1; D call uncertain. This CDR3 has 15 residues. V lost 1 base to trimming and J lost 5 bases, with 12 bases between them. The germline CDR1 and CDR2 sequences are LGHDT and YNNKEL (reference sequence). This CDR3 reads CASSQVDKTHNEQFF. The CDR3 DNA reads TGTGCCAGCAGCCAAGTCGACAAAACGCACAATGAGCAGTTCTTC.

This clonotype was detected only a few times. The chain joins TRBV7-2 to TRBJ2-2, with D perhaps TRBD2 (6 bases). From germline, CDR1 is SGHTA and CDR2 FQGNSA. This CDR3 has 15 amino acids. The ends were cut back, 4 bases at V and 4 bases at J, with 13 bases in the middle. The CDR3 spells CASSWDSQGTGELFF. CDR3 coding DNA: TGTGCCAGCAGCTGGGACTCCCAGGGCACCGGGGAGCTGTTTTTT.

The CDR3 spells CASKRTGRFGGLAKNIQYF. The CDR3 nucleotides are TGTGCCAGTAAAAGGACAGGTCGTTTCGGGGGACTGGCCAAAAACATTCAGTACTTC. The chain has TRBV19 and TRBJ2-4, with D perhaps matching TRBD1 (7 bases). Per the germline V gene, CDR1 is LNHDA and CDR2 is SQIVND (reference sequence). V was trimmed by 7 bases and J by 1 base, leaving 26 bases between them. The CDR3 covers 19 residues.

This clonotype was observed a handful of times. For the CDR3, the DNA is TGTGCCAGTAGTACCAGCGGGGCCGATGGGGAGACCCAGTACTTC. Its translation: CASSTSGADGETQYF. This sequence joins TRBV19 and TRBJ2-5; the match to TRBD2 covers 7 bases. The CDR3 consists of 15 residues. Germline V CDR1 and CDR2: LNHDA, SQIVND (reference sequence). V lost 4 bases and J lost 5; bases outside the gene matches: 10.

This clonotype showed up many times. This sequence joins TRBV20-1 and TRBJ2-3; 8 bases align to TRBD1. The J segment lost 0 bases and the V segment lost 3 bases, leaving 5 bases of the junction unmatched. This CDR3 spans 15 amino acids. Germline V gives CDR1 DFQATT, CDR2 SNEGSKA (reference sequence). CDR3 DNA: TGCAGTGCTAGCTCCCGGACAGGGAGCACAGATACGCAGTATTTT. Translated, it gives CSASSRTGSTDTQYF.

This clonotype was picked up one time. The rearrangement joins TRBV19 to TRBJ1-4; no firm D call. Germline CDR1 and CDR2: LNHDA and SQIVND (reference sequence). This CDR3 spans 15 amino acids. V was pared by 1 base and J by 8 bases, with 14 bases between. The CDR3: CASSIARTGGEKLFF. The CDR3, as DNA: TGTGCCAGTAGTATAGCCCGGACGGGAGGGGAAAAACTGTTTTTT. Together with reference TRBV19 and TRBJ1-4, the CDR3 gives the full variable domain: DGGITQSPKYLFRKEGQNVTLSCEQNLNHDAMYWYRQDPGQGLRLIYYSQIVNDFQKGDIAEGYSVSREKKESFPLTVTSAQKNPTAFYLCASSIARTGGEKLFFGSGTQLSVL.

The chain combines TRBV12-3 or TRBV12-4 with TRBJ2-3, with 8 bases lining up with TRBD2. This CDR3 contains 15 residues. V lost 6 bases, J lost 5 bases, and 10 bases stayed unmatched. The CDR3: CASRPTGGPKDTQYF. CDR3 sequence (DNA): TGTGCCAGCAGGCCGACGGGAGGGCCTAAAGATACGCAGTATTTT.

The rearrangement uses TRBV18 and TRBJ1-3; D is ambiguous. The CDR3 totals 17 residues. Per germline, CDR1 KGHSH and CDR2 LQKENI. Trimming pared 4 bases from V and 0 bases from J, leaving 16 bases between. The CDR3 region has the DNA TGTGCCAGCTCACATAGCCCTGATGGGTTCTCTGGAAACACCATATATTTT. Its translation: CASSHSPDGFSGNTIYF.

CDR3 loop: CSVRRDRDYDMFF. In nucleotides, the CDR3 is TGCAGCGTGAGACGGGACAGAGATTACGATATGTTTTTT. The chain is built from TRBV29-1 and TRBJ1-4; 7 nucleotides align to TRBD1. The germline V gene has CDR1 SQVTM and CDR2 ANQGSEA. The CDR3 runs 13 residues. The trim removed 6 bases at V and 15 bases at J, leaving 16 bases unmatched.

This clonotype was observed at least ten times. The chain employs TRBV5-1 and TRBJ1-1; no clear D gene. With 1 base removed from V and 9 bases from J, the gap between germline ends came to 13 bases. The length of the CDR3 is 13 residues. CDR1 is SGHRS, CDR2 YFSETQ, per germline. For the CDR3, the DNA is TGCGCCAGCAGCTTGACCGACCATGGTCAAGCTTTCTTT. Translating gives CASSLTDHGQAFF.

The CDR3 loop is CASRSRANTEAFF. For the CDR3, the DNA is TGTGCCAGCAGGTCTCGGGCGAACACTGAAGCTTTCTTT. This chain joins TRBV2 and TRBJ1-1; D not certain. This CDR3 is built from 13 residues. Looked up from germline, CDR1 is SNHLY and CDR2 is FYNNEI. V was pared by 6 bases and J by 1 base, with 9 bases between.

The chain recombines TRBV20-1 with TRBJ2-4; D remains ambiguous. The CDR3 loop spans 14 amino acids. CDR1 and CDR2 (germline): DFQATT, SNEGSKA (reference sequence). Trimming took 2 bases from V and 6 from J, leaving 14 bases between them. CDR3 amino acids: CSARYRVEGNIQYF. The CDR3 bases are TGCAGTGCTAGATATCGGGTGGAAGGAAACATTCAGTACTTC.

The gene calls are TRBV7-9 and TRBJ2-1; D is possibly TRBD1 or TRBD2 (5 bases each). Germline assignment: CDR1 SEHNR and CDR2 FQNEAQ (reference sequence). The CDR3 runs to 15 residues. Trimming took 8 bases from V and 3 from J, leaving 17 bases between them. The CDR3 DNA is TGTGCCAGCTCTTCGCCGGGACCCCGCTACAATGAGCAGTTCTTC. As protein: CASSSPGPRYNEQFF. The full variable domain, its missing parts supplied by reference TRBV7-9 and TRBJ2-1, is DTGVSQNPRHKITKRGQNVTFRCDPISEHNRLYWYRQTLGQGPEFLTYFQNEAQLEKSRLLSDRFSAERPKGSFSTLEIQRTEQGDSAMYLCASSSPGPRYNEQFFGPGTRLTVL.

This clonotype was observed a few times. This rearrangement joins TRBV7-8 to TRBJ2-7; perhaps TRBD1 as D (5 bases). Per germline, CDR1 SGHVS and CDR2 FQNEAQ. The CDR3 sequence is 17 residues long. Trimming took 5 bases from V and 2 from J, leaving 22 bases between them. DNA of the CDR3: TGTGCCAGCAGCCTCCTTACGGTCAGGGATGCGGCCTACGAGCAGTACTTC. It encodes CASSLLTVRDAAYEQYF.

Many counts were recorded for this clonotype. The chain links TRBV20-1 to TRBJ2-5; the match to TRBD2 covers 10 bases. The CDR3 is 15 amino acids. Trimming removed 1 base from V and 4 bases from J; junction bases left unmatched: 6. Germline lookup yields CDR1 DFQATT and CDR2 SNEGSKA (reference sequence). CDR3 nucleotides: TGCAGTGCTAGAGTCCTAGCGGGAGTGGGAGAGACCCAGTACTTC. Encoded protein: CSARVLAGVGETQYF.

The chain combines TRBV28 with TRBJ2-5; either TRBD1 or TRBD2 may supply D (6 bases each). The CDR3 is 16 residues long. Germline CDR1 and CDR2: MDHEN and SYDVKM. V lost 2 bases to trimming and J lost 2 bases, with 15 bases between them. CDR3 sequence: CASSLLPRGLQETQYF. CDR3 DNA: TGTGCCAGCAGTTTACTCCCCAGGGGACTTCAAGAGACCCAGTACTTC.